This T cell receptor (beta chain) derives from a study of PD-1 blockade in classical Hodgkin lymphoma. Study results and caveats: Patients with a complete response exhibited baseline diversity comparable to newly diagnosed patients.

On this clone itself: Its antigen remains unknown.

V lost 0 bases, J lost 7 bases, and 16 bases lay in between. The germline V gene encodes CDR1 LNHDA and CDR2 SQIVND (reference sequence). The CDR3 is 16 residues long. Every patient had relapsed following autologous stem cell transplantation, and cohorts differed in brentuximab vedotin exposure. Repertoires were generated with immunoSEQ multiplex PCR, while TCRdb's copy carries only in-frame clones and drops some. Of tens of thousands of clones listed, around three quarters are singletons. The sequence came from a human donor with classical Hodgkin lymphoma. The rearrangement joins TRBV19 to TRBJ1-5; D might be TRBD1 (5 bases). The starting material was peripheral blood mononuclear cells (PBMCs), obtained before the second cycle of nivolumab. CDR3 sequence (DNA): TGTGCCAGTAGTATAGATCTAGGACATGTCTTCCAGCCCCAGCATTTT. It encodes CASSIDLGHVFQPQHF. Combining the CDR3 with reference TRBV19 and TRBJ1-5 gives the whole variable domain DGGITQSPKYLFRKEGQNVTLSCEQNLNHDAMYWYRQDPGQGLRLIYYSQIVNDFQKGDIAEGYSVSREKKESFPLTVTSAQKNPTAFYLCASSIDLGHVFQPQHFGDGTRLSIL.